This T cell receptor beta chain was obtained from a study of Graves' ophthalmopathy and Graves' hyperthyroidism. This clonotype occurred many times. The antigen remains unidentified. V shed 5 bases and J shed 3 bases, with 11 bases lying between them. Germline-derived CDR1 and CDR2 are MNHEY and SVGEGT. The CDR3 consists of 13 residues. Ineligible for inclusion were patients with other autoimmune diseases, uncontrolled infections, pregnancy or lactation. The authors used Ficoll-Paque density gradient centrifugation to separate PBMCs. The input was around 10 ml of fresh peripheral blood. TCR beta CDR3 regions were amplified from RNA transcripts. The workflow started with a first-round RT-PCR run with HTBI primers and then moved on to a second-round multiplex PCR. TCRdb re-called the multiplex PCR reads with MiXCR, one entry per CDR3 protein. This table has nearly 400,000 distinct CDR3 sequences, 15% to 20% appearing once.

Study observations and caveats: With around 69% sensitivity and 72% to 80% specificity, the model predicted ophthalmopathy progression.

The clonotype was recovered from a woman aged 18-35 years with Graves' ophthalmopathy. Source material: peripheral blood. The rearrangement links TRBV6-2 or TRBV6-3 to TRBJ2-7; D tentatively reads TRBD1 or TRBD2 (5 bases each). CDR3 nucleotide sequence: TGTGCCAGCAGTGAGGGGACCTACTACGAGCAGTACTTC. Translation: CASSEGTYYEQYF.